Reported below is one T cell receptor beta chain. The J segment lost 0 bases and the V segment lost 6 bases, leaving 7 bases of the junction unmatched. The germline V gene encodes CDR1 LNHDA and CDR2 SQIVND (reference sequence). The CDR3 contains 15 residues. These data belong to a study of OX40 agonist ivuxolimab in advanced cancers. Libraries were prepared by immunoSEQ multiplex PCR; TCRdb keeps only in-frame clonotypes and omits some of them. The table lists approximately 30,000 clones, about nine tenths of them singletons, with around 0.84% in the top ten. The chain links TRBV19 to TRBJ1-1; 7 bases are a match to TRBD1. The material sequenced was CD4+ or CD8+ T cells sorted from blood, taken in a trial of the OX40 agonist ivuxolimab. The receptor's source is an adult with an advanced solid tumor such as melanoma, head and neck, liver or kidney cancer. CDR3 in DNA: TGTGCCAGTAGCATACCGGGACAGATGAACACTGAAGCTTTCTTT. Translation gives CASSIPGQMNTEAFF.